This T cell receptor gamma chain was sequenced during a study of γδ T cells in repeated Plasmodium falciparum infection (dated by TCRdb to the early 2020s). Concerning the study at large: In the natural-infection arm, Malian children exposed to intense seasonal malaria transmission were enrolled and compared against age and gender matched Australian children. Five malaria-naive U.S. adults underwent four controlled human malaria infections by bites from P. falciparum NF54-infected Anopheles stephensi mosquitoes over approximately 640 days. Samples were collected from controlled-infection subjects at baseline, immediately before selected infections, and 21 days after each infection. Malian gammadelta TCR repertoires were analysed cross-sectionally in periods with no transmission and longitudinally across episodes of acute febrile malaria. The study looked at how repeated Plasmodium falciparum infection shapes the human gammadelta T cell repertoire, using both natural infection in Mali and controlled human malaria infection. The full study reports these points: Vdelta2-negative gammadelta TCR repertoires from Malian children appeared more clonally expanded, less diverse and less shared than those of Australian children. Because the controlled-infection cohort was small, analysis of inter-individual variability in gammadelta T cell responses was limited. Generalizability was limited because the Malian cohort was drawn from a small rural village of predominantly one ethnic group. In Vdelta2-negative gammadelta TCR repertoires, which were largely Vdelta1+, repeated controlled infections appeared to drive waves of new clonotype selection. Vgamma9/Vdelta2+ TCR repertoires kept a highly stable polyclonal repertoire across time and infection, and many TCRgamma sequences overlapped between individuals.

The cysteine opens and the phenylalanine closes a CDR3 of 12 amino acids. The entry retains the CDR3 DNA only, 36 bases that are in frame from base 1. The germline V end is reduced by 0 bases and the J end by 11 bases; junction bases left unmatched: 7. According to the germline V gene, CDR1 reads EGSTGY and CDR2 reads YDSYTSSV. This clone was observed many times. Its antigen specificity is not known. The record has no base qualities; no much larger clone is one base away. Receptor amplification or capture employed multiplex PCR. The instrument was an Illumina MiSeq. From each sorted gammadelta T cell sample, both TCR gamma (TRG) and TCR delta (TRD) chains were sequenced. On the authors' methods: Repertoire analyses included clonotype tree plots, accumulated frequency of the top 20 clonotypes, diversity index (DI) and D75 metrics. Identical DNA sequences were merged into single rows after TCRdb reprocessed the public reads with CATT. TCRdb's processing, not the authors' own work, is the source of the V and J calls. The sample table shows over 25,000 gamma-chain clones, and roughly 3.1% are seen once. The top ten constitute approximately 33% of the sample.

For bulk TCR repertoire analysis, Vgamma9/Vdelta2+ and Vdelta2-negative gammadelta T cell populations were flow-sorted out of peripheral blood mononuclear cells. This sequence uses TRGV4 and TRGJ1 or TRGJ2. Source material: gamma-delta T cells from blood. The clonotype was recovered from a pool of human donors (malaria-infected and uninfected, not separated). CDR3 protein: CATWDGPFEKLF. The DNA reads TGTGCCACCTGGGATGGGCCTTTTGAGAAACTCTTT.